A selection of T cell receptor beta chains follows, all from one sample in a study of blood T cell repertoires in COVID-19. The repertoire was sequenced with immunoSEQ multiplex PCR; TCRdb's copy has only in-frame clones and lacks some. The sample carries 210,000 or so clones, approximately 86% recorded once. The sequencing sample was made of peripheral blood. All receptors come from a woman aged 25 to 45 with COVID-19, enrolled during active disease. Both conserved end residues are part of each CDR3. A D gene is named only where the DNA matches it firmly. Some rows have no size entry. The others give once, few or many, or a class for an expanded clone.

v_call	clone_size	d_call	j_call	cdr3_nt	cdr3_aa
TRBV9	NA	TRBD2	TRBJ2-3	TGTGCCAGCAGCGTAGGCCTAGCGGAGGATACGCAGTATTTT	CASSVGLAEDTQYF
TRBV28	NA	NA	TRBJ1-1	TGTGCCAGCCGACCGCGCGGGTTAGGCGAAGTTGAAGCTTTCTTT	CASRPRGLGEVEAFF
TRBV18	NA	TRBD1	TRBJ1-2	TGTGCCAGCTCCGAGGACAGGCTCAACTATGGCTACACCTTC	CASSEDRLNYGYTF
TRBV28	NA	NA	TRBJ1-2	TGTGCCAGCAGTAAGGGAGTTAACTATGGCTACACCTTC	CASSKGVNYGYTF
TRBV4-1	NA	TRBD2	TRBJ2-3	TGCGCCAGCAGCCAAACTGGCGGGAGGCCGATAGGAGAAGATACGCAGTATTTT	CASSQTGGRPIGEDTQYF
TRBV9	NA	TRBD1	TRBJ1-2	TGTGCCAGCAGCCGAAACCACAGGGGCGGCTATGGCTACACCTTC	CASSRNHRGGYGYTF
TRBV29-1	NA	NA	TRBJ1-1	TGCAGCGTTGGGTCAGGGGTGGGGACTGAAGCTTTCTTT	CSVGSGVGTEAFF
TRBV6-5	NA	NA	TRBJ1-4	TGTGCCAGCAGGCGATCACCGGGGACTAATGAAAAACTGTTTTTT	CASRRSPGTNEKLFF
TRBV4-3	NA	NA	TRBJ2-3	TGCGCCAGCAGCCAAGAACTGCAGGGCGAGGCAGATACGCAGTATTTT	CASSQELQGEADTQYF
TRBV6-4	NA	TRBD1	TRBJ1-1	TGTGCCAGCAGAGAGACAGGGTTGGACACTGAAGCTTTCTTT	CASRETGLDTEAFF
TRBV29-1	NA	NA	TRBJ2-3	TGCAGCGTTGAAGGGGGAGGGGGAGATTTTGACGATACGCAGTATTTT	CSVEGGGGDFDDTQYF
TRBV19	NA	TRBD1	TRBJ2-7	TGTGCCAGTCTTATCCGGGACAGAGAATCCTACGAGCAGTACTTC	CASLIRDRESYEQYF
TRBV6-2/TRBV6-3	NA	TRBD1	TRBJ2-7	TGTGCCAGCAGTAGACAGGGGGTTGGTTACGAGCAGTACTTC	CASSRQGVGYEQYF
TRBV5-1	NA	NA	TRBJ2-5	TGCGCCAGCAGCTTGGAGAAGCGTCAAGAGACCCAGTACTTC	CASSLEKRQETQYF
TRBV3-1/TRBV3-2	many	NA	TRBJ2-7	TGTGCCAGCAGCCACTACGACTACGAGCAGTACTTC	CASSHYDYEQYF
TRBV11-3	NA	TRBD1	TRBJ2-1	TGTGCCAGCAGCTCCCTAGACAGGGAAGGCTACAATGAGCAGTTCTTC	CASSSLDREGYNEQFF
TRBV5-6	NA	NA	TRBJ1-2	TGTGCCAGCAGCGCAGCGGGGCAGAGCACTAACTATGGCTACACCTTC	CASSAAGQSTNYGYTF
TRBV27	NA	TRBD1	TRBJ1-2	TGTGCCAGCAGTCCCCTCCCACAGGGGGTGTATGGCTACACCTTC	CASSPLPQGVYGYTF
TRBV7-3	few	TRBD2	TRBJ2-1	TGTGCCAGCAGCTTAAGCGGGAGCGGGGGTGAGCAGTTCTTC	CASSLSGSGGEQFF
TRBV28	NA	NA	TRBJ1-5	TGTGCCAGCAGCCCCCTCCGGACAGATAGCAATCAGCCCCAGCATTTT	CASSPLRTDSNQPQHF
TRBV19	NA	NA	TRBJ2-3	TGTGCCAGTAGTGTCAACCGGGGACTCCAACTTGGCGGTACGCAGTATTTT	CASSVNRGLQLGGTQYF
TRBV27	NA	NA	TRBJ2-7	TGTGCCAGCAGTTTATCGGCCCTCTCCGAGCAGTACTTC	CASSLSALSEQYF
TRBV3-1/TRBV3-2	NA	NA	TRBJ2-1	TGTGCCAGCACCGAAACCGGGGGAGCCAATGAGCAGTTCTTC	CASTETGGANEQFF
TRBV4-3	NA	NA	TRBJ1-2	TGCGCCAGCAGCCAAGATCAGGGAATGGTTAGGTATGGCTACACCTTC	CASSQDQGMVRYGYTF
TRBV4-2	few	TRBD2	TRBJ2-1	TGTGCCAGCAGCCACGTAGCGGGCGAGCAGTTCTTC	CASSHVAGEQFF
TRBV5-1	once	TRBD2	TRBJ2-3	TGCGCCAGCAGCTTGGCCCCGGGACTAGCGGGGGGGAGCACAGATACGCAGTATTTT	CASSLAPGLAGGSTDTQYF
TRBV11-2	NA	NA	TRBJ2-2	TGTGCCAGCAGCTTAGGAGCACGAGATTCGCTGTTTTTT	CASSLGARDSLFF
TRBV7-9	NA	NA	TRBJ1-2	TGTGCCAGCAGCTCGGAGCCCGGGACAAATAACTATGGCTACACCTTC	CASSSEPGTNNYGYTF
TRBV7-2	once	TRBD2	TRBJ2-1	TGTGCCAGCAGCTTCGTAGGTCTGGCGGGAGTTGGGTACAATGAGCAGTTCTTC	CASSFVGLAGVGYNEQFF
TRBV7-3	NA	NA	TRBJ1-6	TGTGCCAGCAGCCCCAATTCTAATTCACCCCTCCACTTT	CASSPNSNSPLHF
TRBV29-1	NA	TRBD2	TRBJ2-1	TGCAGCGTTGAAAAGCGGGAGAGCGAATCCTACAATGAGCAGTTCTTC	CSVEKRESESYNEQFF
TRBV25-1	NA	NA	TRBJ1-1	TGTGCCAGCAGACTTATGGACACTGAAGCTTTCTTT	CASRLMDTEAFF
TRBV7-3	NA	NA	TRBJ2-1	TGTGCCAGCAGCTTGGGGCAGAACAATGAGCAGTTCTTC	CASSLGQNNEQFF
TRBV10-1	once	NA	TRBJ1-6	TGCGCCAGCTGTCGGACAGCAGCCAGCTCCTATAATTCACCCCTCCACTTT	CASCRTAASSYNSPLHF
TRBV7-3	NA	NA	TRBJ1-1	TGTGCCAGCAGCTCACAGGCGAACACTGAAGCTTTCTTT	CASSSQANTEAFF
TRBV27	NA	NA	TRBJ2-3	TGTGCCAGCAGTTTTGCGGGGGCGCAGGGTACAGATACGCAGTATTTT	CASSFAGAQGTDTQYF
TRBV7-6	NA	TRBD1	TRBJ1-3	TGTGCCAGCAGCTTGGGACAGGGGGCTGGAAACACCATATATTTT	CASSLGQGAGNTIYF
TRBV11-3	NA	NA	TRBJ1-3	TGTGCCAGCAGCTCTAGCGGCCCCTCTGGAAACACCATATATTTT	CASSSSGPSGNTIYF
TRBV2	once	NA	TRBJ2-3	TGTGCCACCAAACTTCCGGAGGGGCAGTATTTT	CATKLPEGQYF
TRBV4-1	NA	TRBD2	TRBJ2-4	TGCGCCAGCAGCCAAGTAGCGGGAGGGCCGACCCACATTCAGTACTTC	CASSQVAGGPTHIQYF
TRBV10-1	NA	NA	TRBJ1-5	TGCGCCACCAAGCCGGGAAGTCAGCCCCAGCATTTT	CATKPGSQPQHF
TRBV14	NA	TRBD1	TRBJ1-4	TGTGCCAGCAGCCGCGGGACAGGTCGGGGCTGGGAAAAACTGTTTTTT	CASSRGTGRGWEKLFF
TRBV7-8	NA	TRBD2	TRBJ2-7	TGTGCCAGCAGCCCTTGGACTAGCGGCGACGAGCAGTACTTC	CASSPWTSGDEQYF
TRBV27	NA	NA	TRBJ1-1	TGTGCCAGCAGTTTAAATCGGTACACTGAAGCTTTCTTT	CASSLNRYTEAFF
TRBV11-2	NA	NA	TRBJ1-4	TGTGCCAGCAGCTTAACTCGGAGGACTAATGAAAAACTGTTTTTT	CASSLTRRTNEKLFF
TRBV15	NA	TRBD1	TRBJ2-7	TGTGCCACCGGAGCGGACAGGGGGGTGCAGTACTTC	CATGADRGVQYF
TRBV2	few	TRBD1	TRBJ1-6	TGTGCCAGCAACGACCCGACAGGGAGCCGTAATTCACCCCTCCACTTT	CASNDPTGSRNSPLHF
TRBV29-1	few	NA	TRBJ1-3	TGCAGCGGGAAGGAGGGAAACACCATATATTTT	CSGKEGNTIYF
TRBV6-4	NA	TRBD2	TRBJ2-1	TGTGCCAGCAGTGAGGTGGGAGGGTTTGAGCAGTTCTTC	CASSEVGGFEQFF
TRBV15	NA	TRBD1	TRBJ2-2	TGTGCCACCAGCAGTCCGGGACAGAGGAACACCGGGGAGCTGTTTTTT	CATSSPGQRNTGELFF
TRBV19	NA	NA	TRBJ2-7	TGTGCCAGTAGTATAGGTCCAGGGTTCCACGAGCAGTACTTC	CASSIGPGFHEQYF
TRBV7-9	NA	TRBD1	TRBJ1-6	TGTGCCAGCAGCTCTATTCCGGGACAGGGGACTAATTCACCCCTCCACTTT	CASSSIPGQGTNSPLHF
TRBV3-1/TRBV3-2	few	NA	TRBJ1-5	TGTGCCAGCAGCCAAACGGGAGGCAATCAGCCCCAGCATTTT	CASSQTGGNQPQHF